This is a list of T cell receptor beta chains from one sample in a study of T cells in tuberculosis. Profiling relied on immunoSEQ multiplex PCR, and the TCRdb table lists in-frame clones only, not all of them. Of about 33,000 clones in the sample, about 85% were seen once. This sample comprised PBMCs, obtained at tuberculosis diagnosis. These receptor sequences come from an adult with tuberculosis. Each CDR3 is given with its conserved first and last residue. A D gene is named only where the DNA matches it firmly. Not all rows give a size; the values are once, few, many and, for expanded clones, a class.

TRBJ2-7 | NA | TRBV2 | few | TGTGCCAGCACTCGAGGGGGGCGGGAGATGTACGAGCAGTACTTC | CASTRGGREMYEQYF
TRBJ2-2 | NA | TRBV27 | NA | TGTGCCAGCAGTTTAAAACTAGACGCCGGGGAGCTGTTTTTT | CASSLKLDAGELFF
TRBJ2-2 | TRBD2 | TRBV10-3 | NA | TGTGCCATCAGACCGGGACTAGGTACCGGGGAGCTGTTTTTT | CAIRPGLGTGELFF
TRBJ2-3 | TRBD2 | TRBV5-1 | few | TGCGCCAGCACCCTGACTAGCGCGGTCCCAGATACGCAGTATTTT | CASTLTSAVPDTQYF
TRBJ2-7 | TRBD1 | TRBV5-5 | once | TGTGCCAGCAGCAAGGGACAGGGAGGCTACGAGCAGTACTTC | CASSKGQGGYEQYF
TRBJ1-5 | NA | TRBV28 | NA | TGTGCCACCCAGGATAGCAATCAGCCCCAGCATTTT | CATQDSNQPQHF
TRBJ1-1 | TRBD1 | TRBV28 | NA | TGTGCCAGCAATCTACCACAGGGGCTGGGCACTGAAGCTTTCTTT | CASNLPQGLGTEAFF
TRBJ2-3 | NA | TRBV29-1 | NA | TGCAGCGTTGCTAGTTCTAGGATTGCAGATACGCAGTATTTT | CSVASSRIADTQYF
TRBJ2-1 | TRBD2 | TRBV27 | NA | TGTGCCAGCAGTCCAGAGGGATTAGCGGGTAACAATGAGCAGTTCTTC | CASSPEGLAGNNEQFF
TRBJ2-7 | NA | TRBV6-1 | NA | TGTGCCAGCAGCTATAATGGAGTCGAGCAGTACTTC | CASSYNGVEQYF
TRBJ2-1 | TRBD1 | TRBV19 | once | TGTGCCAGTAGTATATCTGACAGGGGTTCCTACAATGAGCAGTTCTTC | CASSISDRGSYNEQFF
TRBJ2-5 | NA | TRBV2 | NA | TGTGCCAGCATTCTCCGGGGACAAGAGACCCAGTACTTC | CASILRGQETQYF
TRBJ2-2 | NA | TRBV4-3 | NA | TGCGCCAGCAGCCCCTATGCTAGCGCCGGGGAGCTGTTTTTT | CASSPYASAGELFF
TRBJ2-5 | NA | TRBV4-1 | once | TGCGCCAGCAGCCGAATCCCGCGAGAGACCCAGTACTTC | CASSRIPRETQYF
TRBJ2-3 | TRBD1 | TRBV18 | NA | TGTGCCAGCTCACCAAAACGGACAGGGCTCGCAGATACGCAGTATTTT | CASSPKRTGLADTQYF
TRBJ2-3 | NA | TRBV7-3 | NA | TGTGCCAGCTCAAAGGGGGGGAAAAGCACAGATACGCAGTATTTT | CASSKGGKSTDTQYF
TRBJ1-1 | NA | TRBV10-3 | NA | TGTGCCATCAGTGAAGGGGACACTGAAGCTTTCTTT | CAISEGDTEAFF
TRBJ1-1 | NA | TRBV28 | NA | TGTGCCAGCAGTTTATTGTCGGGTATGAACACTGAAGCTTTCTTT | CASSLLSGMNTEAFF
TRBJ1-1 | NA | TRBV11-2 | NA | TGTGCCAGCAGCTTAGACAGGCCCTATTTACCGGGGACTGAAGCTTTCTTT | CASSLDRPYLPGTEAFF
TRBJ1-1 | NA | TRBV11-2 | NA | TGTGCCAGCAGCTCGAACTTGAACACTGAAGCTTTCTTT | CASSSNLNTEAFF
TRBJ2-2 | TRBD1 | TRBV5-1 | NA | TGCGCCAGCAGCTTCGGACAGGGGTATACCGGGGAGCTGTTTTTT | CASSFGQGYTGELFF
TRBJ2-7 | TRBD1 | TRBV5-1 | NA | TGCGCCAGCAGCTTGTCCCCGACAGGGGGCTACGAGCAGTACTTC | CASSLSPTGGYEQYF
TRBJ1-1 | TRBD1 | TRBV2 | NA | TGTGCCAGTAGGGGACAGATGAACACTGAAGCTTTCTTT | CASRGQMNTEAFF
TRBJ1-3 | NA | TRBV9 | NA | TGTGCCAGCAGCTCAAACCGGGGGAGTGGAAACACCATATATTTT | CASSSNRGSGNTIYF
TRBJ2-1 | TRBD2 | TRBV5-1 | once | TGCGCCAGCAGCCCTCTAGGGGTAGCGGGGTTCGACAATGAGCAGTTCTTC | CASSPLGVAGFDNEQFF
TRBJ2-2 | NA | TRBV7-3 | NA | TGTGCCAGCAGCTTACTAGTGAACACCGGGGAGCTGTTTTTT | CASSLLVNTGELFF
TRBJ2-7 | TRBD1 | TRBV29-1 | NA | TGCAGCGGAAGACAGGGGAGTGGCGAGCAGTACTTC | CSGRQGSGEQYF
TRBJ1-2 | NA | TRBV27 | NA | TGTGCCAGCAGTTCCCCGCGTCAAAGGGGCGGTGGCTACACCTTC | CASSSPRQRGGGYTF
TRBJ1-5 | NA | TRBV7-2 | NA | TGTGCCAGCAGTCCAGGGGATGGCCAGCCCCAGCATTTT | CASSPGDGQPQHF
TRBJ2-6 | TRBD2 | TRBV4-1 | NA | TGCGCCAGCAGCCAAGCGGTGCTCCCAGCGGGAGAAACTGGGGCCAACGTCCTGACTTTC | CASSQAVLPAGETGANVLTF
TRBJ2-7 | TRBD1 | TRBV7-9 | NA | TGTGCCAGCAGCAGGACAGGGGTCGAGCAGTACTTC | CASSRTGVEQYF
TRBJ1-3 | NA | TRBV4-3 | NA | TGCGCCAGCAGCCAGGGGCGGGGGGCTACTTACTCTGGAAACACCATATATTTT | CASSQGRGATYSGNTIYF
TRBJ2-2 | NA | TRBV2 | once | TGTGCCAGCAGTCCGGTCACTACTCTCACCGGGGAGCTGTTTTTT | CASSPVTTLTGELFF
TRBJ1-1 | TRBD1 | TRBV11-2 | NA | TGTGCCAGCAGCCCGCCGGGACAGTACACTGAAGCTTTCTTT | CASSPPGQYTEAFF
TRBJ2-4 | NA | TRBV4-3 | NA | TGCGCCAGCAGCCCCACTCCCGTGGAAAACATTCAGTACTTC | CASSPTPVENIQYF
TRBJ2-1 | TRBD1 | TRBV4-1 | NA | TGCGCCAGCAGCCAAGATGCGACAGGGTGTGAGCAGTTCTTC | CASSQDATGCEQFF
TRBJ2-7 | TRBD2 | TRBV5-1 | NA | TGCGCCAGTTATGGGGGGGATGTTAGATCCTACGAGCAGTACTTC | CASYGGDVRSYEQYF
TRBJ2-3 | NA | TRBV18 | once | TGTGCCAGCTCACCCTCGGGAGATACGCAGTATTTT | CASSPSGDTQYF
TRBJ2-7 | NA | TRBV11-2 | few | TGTGCCAGCAGCTTAGGACACGGGAGCTACGAGCAGTACTTC | CASSLGHGSYEQYF
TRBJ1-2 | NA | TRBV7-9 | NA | TGTACCAGCAGCCCCGGGGACTATGGCTACACCTTC | CTSSPGDYGYTF
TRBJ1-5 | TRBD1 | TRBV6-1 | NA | TGTGCCAGCAGTGGCCCCCGACAGGGAGATCAGCCCCAGCATTTT | CASSGPRQGDQPQHF
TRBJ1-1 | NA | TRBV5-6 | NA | TGTGCCAGCAGCCTTGGGACGGTAGCGGCTGAAGCTTTCTTT | CASSLGTVAAEAFF
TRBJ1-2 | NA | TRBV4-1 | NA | TGCGCCAGCAGAGCAGGTTCGGGCTACACCTTC | CASRAGSGYTF
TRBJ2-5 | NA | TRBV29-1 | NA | TGCAGCGCCTCTGACAGCTTCCAAGAGACCCAGTACTTC | CSASDSFQETQYF
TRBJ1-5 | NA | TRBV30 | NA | TGTGCCTGGAGTGTAAATGGTTGGCCGGGGCAGCCCCAGCATTTT | CAWSVNGWPGQPQHF
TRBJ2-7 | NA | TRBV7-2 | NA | TGTGCCAGCAGCTTACGGGATCGAGGCGAGCAGTACTTC | CASSLRDRGEQYF
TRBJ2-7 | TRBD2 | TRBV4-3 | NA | TGCGCCAGCAGCCATGGACTAGCGGGAGGCGACGAGCAGTACTTC | CASSHGLAGGDEQYF